These 7 T cell receptor beta chains share one sample of origin, sequenced in a study of blood T cell repertoires in COVID-19. Clones were sequenced by immunoSEQ multiplex PCR, and TCRdb holds only the in-frame ones, with some missing. The table includes about 200,000 clones, approximately 87% detected once. Sequenced sample: peripheral blood. The receptors stem from a man between 60 and 75 years old who had recovered from COVID-19.

The J gene is TRBJ1-5, the V gene TRBV28; TRBD1 matches 7 bases. The CDR3 is 15 amino acids. Germline CDR1 is MDHEN and CDR2 is SYDVKM. V lost 8 bases to trimming and J lost 2 bases; unmatched junction nucleotides: 9. The CDR3, as DNA: TGTGCCAGCCTAGAGGGGGCTGGAGGCAATCAGCCCCAGCATTTT. Amino acid sequence: CASLEGAGGNQPQHF. The whole variable domain, remainder taken from reference TRBV28 and TRBJ1-5, is DVKVTQSSRYLVKRTGEKVFLECVQDMDHENMFWYRQDPGLGLRLIYFSYDVKMKEKGDIPEGYSVSREKKERFSLILESASTNQTSMYLCASLEGAGGNQPQHFGDGTRLSIL.

This clone was counted once. The chain joins TRBV10-3 to TRBJ1-1, with D maybe TRBD1 (6 bases). V shed 4 bases and J shed 4 bases, with 13 bases lying between them. The CDR3 has 14 residues. Germline values: CDR1 ENHRY, CDR2 SYGVKD. The CDR3 nucleotides read TGTGCCATCAGTGCGGACAGATCCTTCACTGAAGCTTTCTTT. Translating gives CAISADRSFTEAFF.

This chain connects TRBV28 to TRBJ1-2; TRBD1 agrees at 11 bases. The CDR3 contains 15 residues. Looked up from germline, CDR1 is MDHEN and CDR2 is SYDVKM. J gave up 6 bases and V 6 bases, and 9 bases lay outside the gene matches. The CDR3 DNA reads TGTGCCAGCAGCCCGATTGGACAGGGGGCACATGGCTACACCTTC. Its translation: CASSPIGQGAHGYTF.

This chain uses TRBV19 with TRBJ1-2, with 8 bases fitting TRBD1. The CDR3 has 14 residues. The germline V gene encodes CDR1 LNHDA and CDR2 SQIVND (reference sequence). After removal of 6 bases from V and 5 bases from J, the junction contained 8 bases not matched to a gene. CDR3 amino acids: CASRSTGARYGYTF. For the CDR3, the DNA is TGTGCCAGTAGATCGACAGGGGCACGTTATGGCTACACCTTC.

The chain couples TRBV5-1 to TRBJ1-2, with 7 nucleotides matching TRBD1. V was pared by 2 bases and J by 4 bases, with 5 bases of the junction left unmatched. Germline CDR1 reads SGHRS; CDR2 reads YFSETQ. The CDR3 is 14 residues long. The CDR3 spells CASSLLQGTYGYTF. The CDR3 DNA reads TGCGCCAGCAGCTTACTACAGGGGACCTATGGCTACACCTTC.

This rearrangement joins TRBV2 to TRBJ2-1; 7 bases line up with TRBD1. From germline, CDR1 is SNHLY and CDR2 FYNNEI. This CDR3 is built from 15 residues. J was trimmed by 5 bases and V by 2 bases; bases with no gene match: 6. CDR3 DNA: TGTGCCAGCAGTGAATCCGGGACAGTTGACAATGAGCAGTTCTTC. It codes for CASSESGTVDNEQFF.

V is TRBV6-5 and J is TRBJ1-2; the D gene is possibly TRBD1 (5 bases). The CDR3 loop spans 11 amino acids. CDR1 and CDR2 from the germline V gene are MNHEY and SVGAGI. V lost 5 bases and J lost 6, with 7 bases in between. Written as DNA, the CDR3 is TGTGCCAGCAGTCCAGGGAATGGCTACACCTTC. It is translated as CASSPGNGYTF.